One sample yielded the 5 T cell receptor beta chains listed below, sequenced in a study of CD8 T cells in ankylosing spondylitis. One entry per CDR3 protein, called by TCRdb with MiXCR from the 5' RACE reads. The sample records about 260,000 distinct CDR3 sequences, about 20% being singletons. Sequenced material: blood, either unsorted or a sorted T cell fraction (not recorded which). Every receptor here comes from a male donor with ankylosing spondylitis or in good health (not recorded which).

This clonotype was detected only a few times. V usage is TRBV24-1 and J usage is TRBJ2-1; 11 bases fit TRBD2. Germline V CDR1 and CDR2: KGHDR, SFDVKD. The CDR3 is 16 residues long. The V and J ends lost 1 base and 9 bases, in that order; junction bases with no gene match: 7. The chain's CDR3 is CATSDFSLAGGFEQFF. The CDR3, as DNA: TGTGCCACCAGTGATTTCTCGCTAGCGGGAGGTTTTGAGCAGTTCTTC.

The CDR3 loop reads CASRHRGGSDTQYF. The CDR3 bases are TGTGCCAGCAGGCACAGGGGGGGTTCAGATACGCAGTATTTT. The chain has TRBV12-3 or TRBV12-4 and TRBJ2-3, with a tentative D call TRBD1 (8 bases). The CDR3 length is 14 residues. The V gene lost 6 bases and the J gene lost 4 bases, with 14 bases spanning the gap.

This clonotype was found many times. The rearrangement links TRBV7-3 to TRBJ2-3; 10 bases match TRBD1. V shed 5 bases and J 3 bases; nucleotides not matched to a gene: 8. This CDR3 is built from 16 residues. Looked up from germline, CDR1 is SGHTA and CDR2 is FQGTGA. The CDR3 region is CASSPRAGQGTDTQYF. CDR3 in DNA: TGTGCCAGCAGCCCACGAGCGGGACAGGGGACAGATACGCAGTATTTT.

This clonotype has a handful of counts. This rearrangement joins TRBV20-1 to TRBJ2-3; 15 nucleotides match TRBD2. The CDR3 totals 20 residues. Germline CDR1 reads DFQATT; CDR2 reads SNEGSKA (reference sequence). J lost 0 bases, V lost 5 bases, and 15 bases had no gene match. In DNA, the CDR3 is TGCAGTGCTTACTCAGACGGGACTAGCGGGAGGACCCCTAGCACAGATACGCAGTATTTT. This codes for CSAYSDGTSGRTPSTDTQYF.

This clonotype was recorded a few times. The chain links TRBV12-3 or TRBV12-4 to TRBJ2-3, with TRBD2 matching over 9 bases. The CDR3 is made up of 14 amino acids. The V and J ends lost 5 bases and 7 bases, in that order; junction bases with no gene match: 7. The CDR3: CASSQGLAAHTQYF. In nucleotides, the CDR3 is TGTGCCAGCAGTCAGGGACTAGCAGCCCATACGCAGTATTTT.